This TCR beta chain derives from a study of immune heterogeneity within non-small cell lung tumors (dated by TCRdb to the late 2010s). Regarding the complete study: By histology, a handful of squamous cell carcinomas, 10 non-squamous carcinomas and 1 tumor not otherwise specified were included. TCR repertoires were analyzed from 57 tumor loci of some 15 patients, whereas transcriptome data were available for only 44 loci from about a dozen patients. To examine intratumoral immune heterogeneity, the study used whole-exome sequencing, RNA-seq and TCR beta repertoire sequencing on multiple spatially distinct regions of each NSCLC tumor. For mutant peptides 8 to 11 amino acids long, netMHCpan-3.0 predicted neoantigen binding to the HLA alleles of each patient.

The germline V gene encodes CDR1 SGHVS and CDR2 FQNEAQ. From the cysteine through the phenylalanine, the CDR3 covers 14 amino acids. The CDR3 DNA has 42 bases and is translated from base 1. The junction shows trimming of 3 bases on V and 7 bases on J, plus 10 bases between the germline ends. Genomic DNA extracted from bulk tumor tissue served as TCR template, with 600 ng gDNA amplified per sample. During surgery, multiple biopsies were taken from each primary tumor, with sampling sites spaced as far apart as possible within the tumor mass. The study cohort was described as untreated, and the patients were newly diagnosed NSCLC cases having curative surgery. Donors were roughly 15 newly diagnosed non-small cell lung cancer patients undergoing surgery with curative intent. A couple of independent pathologists examined the resected tumor masses. Sequencing was performed only on DNA and RNA samples of high quality.

This clonotype was seen repeatedly, ten times or more. What antigen it recognizes has not been identified. No qualities accompany the bases; no much larger clone lies one base away. The paper as a whole reports these results and caveats: For the most part, high-frequency TCR beta clonotypes differed from one individual patient to another. Identical dominant CDR3B clonotypes recurred across loci within a patient, yet different tumor locations also harbored unique high-frequency clones. A statistically significant but moderate positive correlation (R roughly 0.3) was observed between local T-cell repertoire clonality and local tumor mutational burden.

The TCR beta CDR3 region was amplified with a multiplex PCR system whose first round ran for approximately 11 cycles using 32 V-gene forward primers and 13 J-gene reverse primers. First-round PCR used a QIAGEN Multiplex PCR Kit, and primer sequences were filed in Chinese patent CN105087789A. Illumina universal primers were added in a second PCR round performed with the Phusion High-Fidelity PCR Kit. Sequencing of the TCR libraries was done on the Illumina HiSeq X Ten platform in paired-end mode with a 151 bp read length. As for the authors' bioinformatics: Reads lacking multiplex PCR primers were removed with Cutadapt, read pairs were merged with PEAR, and CDR3 regions were called with MiXCR default settings. Shannon entropy measured repertoire diversity, while clonality was calculated as one minus the Shannon entropy divided by the ln of the count of productive unique sequences. A clonotype counted as a dominant or high-frequency T-cell clone when its frequency was 0.5% or higher. In TCRdb, the public reads were trimmed at Q25 with fastp and aligned with MiXCR, with productive beta chains retained. For every CDR3 protein sequence, its rows merge into one entry that carries the most common genes and DNA. TCRdb's processing, not the authors', yielded these V and J calls. A total of some 21,000 distinct CDR3 sequences appear in this sample, around 30% of them only once. 4.4% of the sample rests with the top ten.

The V gene is TRBV7-8 and the J gene is TRBJ1-6, with no confidently assigned D gene. This sequence was found in a man aged 35 to 55 with non-small cell lung cancer. Sequenced: lung tumor tissue. The CDR3 amino acid sequence is: CASSFLWGNSPLHF. The sequenced DNA: TGTGCCAGCAGCTTTTTGTGGGGAAATTCACCCCTCCACTTT.